A single sample gave rise to the 32 T cell receptor beta chains below, sequenced in a study of blood T cell repertoires in COVID-19. Assay used: immunoSEQ multiplex PCR; TCRdb lists only in-frame clones, some missing. The table lists more than 75,000 clones, 82% of them singletons. Sequenced sample: peripheral blood. All receptors come from a man in his sixties with acute or convalescent COVID-19.

The chain uses TRBV6-6 and TRBJ2-7, with 7 bases fitting TRBD2. Germline loops: CDR1 MNHNY, CDR2 SVGAGI (reference sequence). The CDR3 is 16 residues long. The V and J ends lost 5 bases and 0 bases, in that order; junction bases with no gene match: 10. CDR3 in DNA: TGTGCCAGCAGTCAACTGTCCCGGGACTACTCCTACGAGCAGTACTTC. This translates into CASSQLSRDYSYEQYF.

The chain combines TRBV15 with TRBJ1-5; 7 bases map to TRBD1. The J segment lost 6 bases and the V segment lost 5 bases, leaving 4 bases of the junction unmatched. Per the germline V gene, CDR1 is LNHNV and CDR2 is YYDKDF (reference sequence). CDR3 size: 13 residues. Here the CDR3 reads CATSRDRGQPQHF. In nucleotides, the CDR3 is TGTGCCACCAGCCGGGACAGAGGTCAGCCCCAGCATTTT.

The gene calls are TRBV19 and TRBJ1-2, with 7 nucleotides matching TRBD1. Trimming cost V 8 bases and J 5 bases; bases outside gene matches: 5. The CDR3 extends over 12 amino acids. Looked up from germline, CDR1 is LNHDA and CDR2 is SQIVND (reference sequence). This CDR3 is CASYDRAYGYTF. The CDR3 coding sequence is TGTGCCAGTTATGACAGGGCTTATGGCTACACCTTC.

Only one count was recorded for this clone. The CDR3 is CASSFSSHPVTEQYF. In DNA, the CDR3 is TGTGCCAGCAGCTTCTCTTCTCATCCGGTTACCGAGCAGTACTTC. The rearrangement links TRBV7-2 to TRBJ2-7; D ambiguous. Trimming removed 3 bases at V and 6 bases at J, with 18 bases between. The CDR3 totals 15 residues. CDR1 is SGHTA, CDR2 FQGNSA, per germline.

The chain is built from TRBV7-2 and TRBJ2-5, with 7 positions matching TRBD2. V trimming: 4 bases; J trimming: 7 bases; junction bases outside the gene matches: 9. CDR1 and CDR2 (germline): SGHTA, FQGNSA. CDR3 length: 14 residues. CDR3 nucleotide sequence: TGTGCCAGCAGCTCCCTGGGAGGGGAGATGACCCAGTACTTC. Protein sequence: CASSSLGGEMTQYF.

This chain joins TRBV10-3 and TRBJ1-6; 10 nucleotides align to TRBD1. Per germline, CDR1 ENHRY and CDR2 SYGVKD. The CDR3 spans 15 residues. With V trimmed by 4 bases and J by 4 bases, 1 base remained unmatched. The CDR3 sequence: CAISAGQGYNSPLHF. In DNA form, the CDR3 reads TGTGCCATCAGTGCGGGACAGGGGTATAATTCACCCCTCCACTTT.

Only a few counts were recorded for this clone. This chain links TRBV7-2 with TRBJ2-7; 12 bases fit TRBD2. Germline values: CDR1 SGHTA, CDR2 FQGNSA. The V and J ends lost 4 bases and 7 bases, in that order; junction bases with no gene match: 8. There are 15 residues in the CDR3. CDR3 region: CASSSGTSGLGEQYF. CDR3 DNA: TGTGCCAGCAGCTCCGGGACTAGCGGGCTGGGGGAGCAGTACTTC.

This clone was found once. The chain has TRBV7-8 and TRBJ1-2; D remains unclear. Per the germline V gene, CDR1 is SGHVS and CDR2 is FQNEAQ. V shed 8 bases and J shed 7 bases, with 14 bases lying between them. This CDR3 comprises 12 residues. The CDR3 is CASSNPGSGYTF. Written as DNA, the CDR3 is TGTGCCAGCTCCAATCCGGGAAGTGGCTACACCTTC.

The rearrangement joins TRBV24-1 to TRBJ2-1; 9 bases agree with TRBD2. V lost 4 bases to trimming and J lost 9 bases; unmatched junction nucleotides: 12. The CDR3 extends over 16 amino acids. CDR1 and CDR2 (germline): KGHDR, SFDVKD. This CDR3 reads CATSDPTSGTPGEQFF. CDR3 DNA: TGTGCCACCAGTGACCCGACTAGCGGAACCCCGGGTGAGCAGTTCTTC.

The chain couples TRBV28 to TRBJ2-1, with D hard to call. There are 13 residues in the CDR3. Deletions cut 2 bases from V and 6 bases from J, with 8 bases between. In germline, CDR1 is MDHEN, CDR2 SYDVKM. CDR3 region: CASSLGPINEQFF. The CDR3 DNA reads as TGTGCCAGCAGTTTAGGGCCGATCAATGAGCAGTTCTTC. Full variable domain (outside the CDR3, taken from reference TRBV28 and TRBJ2-1): DVKVTQSSRYLVKRTGEKVFLECVQDMDHENMFWYRQDPGLGLRLIYFSYDVKMKEKGDIPEGYSVSREKKERFSLILESASTNQTSMYLCASSLGPINEQFFGPGTRLTVL.

The CDR3 DNA reads as TGTGCCAGCAGCTCGGGGGGGCCCTTGCTGAGTGGCTACAATGAGCAGTTCTTC. It translates to CASSSGGPLLSGYNEQFF. The rearrangement uses TRBV7-2 and TRBJ2-1; 8 bases map to TRBD2. Germline loops: CDR1 SGHTA, CDR2 FQGNSA. This CDR3 spans 18 amino acids. J gave up 3 bases and V 4 bases, and 14 bases lay outside the gene matches.

The chain has TRBV6-2 or TRBV6-3 and TRBJ1-5, with D maybe TRBD1 (6 bases). Trimming took 6 bases from V and 3 from J, leaving 24 bases between them. This CDR3 is built from 18 residues. Germline loops: CDR1 MNHEY, CDR2 SVGEGT. CDR3 nucleotides: TGTGCCAGCAGCTATAGACCCCTGAGGGGGGGACTCAATCAGCCCCAGCATTTT. It translates to CASSYRPLRGGLNQPQHF.

V gene TRBV4-2 combines with J gene TRBJ2-7; TRBD2 matches 13 bases. Germline V lookup: CDR1 LGHNA, CDR2 YNFKEQ. V shed 3 bases and J 4 bases; nucleotides not matched to a gene: 9. This CDR3 is built from 17 residues. The CDR3 loop is CASSQMWGTSGEYEQYF. The CDR3 DNA sequence: TGTGCCAGCAGCCAGATGTGGGGGACTAGCGGGGAGTACGAGCAGTACTTC.

The chain joins TRBV27 to TRBJ1-5; tentative D call: TRBD1 (5 bases). CDR1 MNHEY and CDR2 SMNVEV come from the germline V gene (reference sequence). Trimming took 4 bases from V and 1 from J, leaving 11 bases between them. CDR3 length: 15 amino acids. The CDR3 nucleotides read TGTGCCAGCAGTTATCAGGGCAGGAGCAATCAGCCCCAGCATTTT. It is translated as CASSYQGRSNQPQHF.

The rearrangement uses TRBV7-2 and TRBJ1-3, with TRBD1 as a possible D gene (5 bases). V dropped 1 base and J dropped 0 bases, with 19 bases sitting between them. This CDR3 is 19 amino acids long. Germline CDR1 and CDR2: SGHTA and FQGNSA. The CDR3 reads CASSLVGRGGVDSGNTIYF. In nucleotides, the CDR3 is TGTGCCAGCAGCTTAGTCGGGCGAGGAGGGGTCGACTCTGGAAACACCATATATTTT.

The chain has TRBV6-2 or TRBV6-3 and TRBJ2-6; tentatively, D is TRBD1 (6 bases). Germline V lookup: CDR1 MNHEY, CDR2 SVGEGT. The length of the CDR3 is 17 residues. Trimming shortened V by 5 bases and J by 0 bases, and 14 bases separated the two germline ends. The CDR3 reads CASSGDRILSGANVLTF. The DNA for the CDR3 is TGTGCCAGCAGTGGAGACAGGATTCTCTCTGGGGCCAACGTCCTGACTTTC.

V usage is TRBV10-1 and J usage is TRBJ1-4; 7 bases align to TRBD1. The length of the CDR3 is 14 residues. With V trimmed by 3 bases and J by 7 bases, 5 bases remained unmatched. From germline, CDR1 is WNHNN and CDR2 SYGVQD (reference sequence). The CDR3 is CASSDGTASEKLFF. CDR3 sequence (DNA): TGCGCCAGCAGTGATGGGACAGCGAGTGAAAAACTGTTTTTT.

The J gene is TRBJ1-2, the V gene TRBV6-5; D perhaps matches TRBD1 (5 bases). Per the germline V gene, CDR1 is MNHEY and CDR2 is SVGAGI. V was trimmed by 7 bases and J by 4 bases, leaving 19 bases between them. CDR3 size: 15 residues. CDR3: CASTPSTDSRYGYTF. The CDR3 DNA follows: TGTGCCAGCACTCCCTCGACAGACAGCCGCTATGGCTACACCTTC.

CDR3 sequence (DNA): TGTGCCACCGCAACCCCCGGGGTCCCCTACGAGCAGTACTTC. Its protein product is CATATPGVPYEQYF. The chain recombines TRBV15 with TRBJ2-7; D perhaps matches TRBD2 (5 bases). V lost 8 bases to trimming and J lost 2 bases, with 16 bases between them. CDR1 is LNHNV and CDR2 is YYDKDF in the germline V gene (reference sequence). The CDR3 has 14 amino acids.

V gene TRBV28 combines with J gene TRBJ2-2; D may be TRBD2 (5 bases). The germline V gene encodes CDR1 MDHEN and CDR2 SYDVKM. The CDR3 extends over 12 amino acids. V gave up 9 bases and J gave up 7 bases, with 12 bases separating them. CDR3 sequence: CASLDSLGELFF. CDR3 DNA: TGTGCCAGTCTGGACTCGCTCGGGGAGCTGTTTTTT.

The CDR3 coding sequence is TGTGCCAGCAGCCTCAAGAACACCGGGGAGCTGTTTTTT. Its translation is CASSLKNTGELFF. This chain joins TRBV6-2 or TRBV6-3 and TRBJ2-2; D call uncertain. The CDR3 totals 13 residues. Trimming stripped 6 bases from V and 1 base from J, with 6 bases between. The V gene's germline CDR1 is MNHEY and CDR2 SVGEGT.

This clone showed up just a few times. In DNA form, the CDR3 reads TGTGCCAGCAACCCGACCGGGACTCTCCGAGAGACCCAGTACTTC. Translation: CASNPTGTLRETQYF. The chain combines TRBV28 with TRBJ2-5; D possibly corresponds to TRBD2 (6 bases). Deletions cut 7 bases from V and 4 bases from J, with 19 bases between. This CDR3 has 15 amino acids. CDR1 MDHEN and CDR2 SYDVKM come from the germline V gene.

This chain uses TRBV7-9 with TRBJ2-1, with 7 nucleotides matching TRBD1. V shed 5 bases, J shed 5 bases, and the junction held 9 bases outside the gene matches. Germline V gene data show CDR1 as SEHNR and CDR2 as FQNEAQ (reference sequence). The length of the CDR3 is 15 residues. CDR3 nucleotide sequence: TGTGCCAGCAGCCCATACAGGGGCCTAAACAATGAGCAGTTCTTC. This translates into CASSPYRGLNNEQFF.

The J gene is TRBJ2-7, the V gene TRBV28; TRBD2 is a possible D gene (6 bases). CDR1 MDHEN and CDR2 SYDVKM come from the germline V gene. The CDR3 consists of 15 residues. Trimming left V 1 base short and J 2 bases short, with 12 bases between. DNA for the CDR3: TGTGCCAGCAGTTTATTCCGGGACTTCACCTACGAGCAGTACTTC. Amino acid sequence: CASSLFRDFTYEQYF.

The rearrangement links TRBV19 to TRBJ1-5; D is unclear. Germline lookup yields CDR1 LNHDA and CDR2 SQIVND (reference sequence). Trimming shortened V by 7 bases and J by 2 bases, and 15 bases separated the two germline ends. The CDR3 spans 15 residues. CDR3 in DNA: TGTGCCAGTACCCCGGGGTCTTGGGGCAATCAGCCCCAGCATTTT. As protein: CASTPGSWGNQPQHF.

V is TRBV9 and J is TRBJ2-3; D is perhaps TRBD2 (6 bases). The CDR3 sequence is 15 residues long. The germline V and J ends were trimmed by 3 bases and 6 bases, with 17 bases remaining between them. Germline CDR1 is SGDLS and CDR2 is YYNGEE. CDR3 sequence reads: CASSAGFQEGDTQYF. CDR3 nucleotides: TGTGCCAGCAGCGCCGGTTTCCAGGAGGGGGATACGCAGTATTTT.

Points on this clone: The junction departs from the called germline gene at one end, perhaps through a read error. The V call is TRBV6-2 or TRBV6-3, the J call TRBJ2-1; weak D call: TRBD2 (6 bases). The germline V gene encodes CDR1 MNHEY and CDR2 SVGEGT. The CDR3 is 17 residues long. CDR3 DNA: TGTGCCAGCAGTCACGTCCCCAGCGGGTCGAACCACAAAGAGCAGTTCTTC. This encodes CASSHVPSGSNHKEQFF.

The rearrangement links TRBV27 to TRBJ2-7; D may be TRBD1 (6 bases). Germline loops: CDR1 MNHEY, CDR2 SMNVEV (reference sequence). Trimming shortened V by 5 bases and J by 1 base, and 12 bases separated the two germline ends. CDR3 length equals 14 residues. The CDR3 loop is CASSTMGHSYEQYF. DNA for the CDR3: TGTGCCAGCAGTACCATGGGACATTCCTACGAGCAGTACTTC.

This clone was counted between two and nine times. The rearrangement joins TRBV27 to TRBJ2-2; TRBD1 agrees at 7 bases. Germline V gives CDR1 MNHEY, CDR2 SMNVEV (reference sequence). This CDR3 contains 16 residues. Trimming cost V 5 bases and J 2 bases; bases outside gene matches: 8. The CDR3 DNA reads as TGTGCCAGCAGTCGCCGACAGGGCTCAAACACCGGGGAGCTGTTTTTT. Protein sequence: CASSRRQGSNTGELFF.

This chain connects TRBV2 to TRBJ1-6, with 11 bases fitting TRBD1. The ends lost 8 bases at V and 10 bases at J; junction bases unmatched: 4. The CDR3 spans 13 residues. Germline lookup yields CDR1 SNHLY and CDR2 FYNNEI. CDR3 bases: TGTGCCAGCGCCGGGACAGGGGGATCACCCCTCCACTTT. Translated, it gives CASAGTGGSPLHF.

The chain uses TRBV4-1 and TRBJ2-7, with 10 bases that match TRBD1. The J segment lost 3 bases and the V segment lost 3 bases, leaving 2 bases of the junction unmatched. CDR3 length: 14 residues. Looked up from germline, CDR1 is MGHRA and CDR2 is YSYEKL. The DNA of the CDR3 is TGCGCCAGCAGCCACCGGACAGGGGGCTACGAGCAGTACTTC. Translating gives CASSHRTGGYEQYF.

The rearrangement joins TRBV18 to TRBJ2-2; D possibly corresponds to TRBD2 (6 bases). V gave up 3 bases and J gave up 6 bases, with 11 bases separating them. The CDR3 has 14 amino acids. Looked up from germline, CDR1 is KGHSH and CDR2 is LQKENI. As DNA, the CDR3 is TGTGCCAGCTCACCCGCGGGGACTCCCGGGGAGCTGTTTTTT. It encodes CASSPAGTPGELFF.